The clone carrying this T cell receptor (beta chain) was counted many times. Its target is unknown. The use of genomic DNA as template underpinned the TCR beta VDJ and CDR3 profiling. TCRdb re-called the reads with MiXCR, one entry per CDR3 protein. Found here are about half a million distinct CDR3 sequences, around a third of them singletons; the top ten hold less than 0.85%. CDR3 size: 13 residues. Germline V lookup: CDR1 SQVTM, CDR2 ANQGSEA. The ends were cut back, 6 bases at V and 0 bases at J, with 11 bases in the middle. The data derive from a study of CD8+CD57+ T cells in acquired aplastic anemia. About the research overall: Average DNA yield from sorted CD4+ and CD8+ cells was roughly 3.1 ug. General study findings and limits: Sharing between patients and controls was observed for twenty-nine CD8+ CDR3 sequences.

Patients chosen for sequencing had CD8+CD57+ cells that had expanded, as shown by flow cytometry. The cohort consisted entirely of patients having severe acquired aplastic anemia. None of the patients had been given any therapy when their blood was sampled. The chain uses TRBV29-1 and TRBJ1-2; D is ambiguous. The sample consisted of sorted CD4+, CD8+, or CD8+CD57+ T cells (not recorded which) from PBMCs. This clonotype was sampled from a human donor with aplastic anemia. The CDR3 loop reads CSVPARANYGYTF. CDR3 nucleotide sequence: TGCAGCGTCCCCGCCAGAGCTAACTATGGCTACACCTTC.